The 14 T cell receptor beta chains in this list originate from one sample, sequenced in a study of Ad26.COV2.S vaccination and SARS-CoV-2 variants. Data came from immunoSEQ multiplex PCR; TCRdb stores just in-frame clones and leaves some out. The sample lists 320,000 or so clones, about 90% occurring once. The treatment here: approximately 18 received Ad26.COV2.S at low or high dose, single or two shots; about five received placebo; per-sample allocation not given. The study sampled participants on day 63 after the first vaccine or placebo injection. The source was peripheral blood, collected in a trial of Ad26.COV2.S vaccine versus placebo. The receptors here all came from a person aged 18-65 years who received the Ad26.COV2.S COVID-19 vaccine or a placebo.

This chain links TRBV4-2 with TRBJ1-2; TRBD1 is a possible D gene (6 bases). The V end was cut by 4 bases, the J end by 2 bases, with 14 bases between. Per the germline V gene, CDR1 is LGHNA and CDR2 is YNFKEQ. The CDR3 covers 15 residues. The CDR3 region is CASSLRTDFNYGYTF. The CDR3 nucleotides are TGTGCCAGCAGCCTAAGGACAGATTTCAACTATGGCTACACCTTC.

The chain carries TRBV20-1 and TRBJ1-2; D not certain. V lost 3 bases and J 4 bases, leaving 9 bases between the germline ends. The germline V gene has CDR1 DFQATT and CDR2 SNEGSKA (reference sequence). The length of the CDR3 is 12 residues. The CDR3: CSASRGAYGYTF. CDR3 bases: TGCAGTGCTAGTAGAGGTGCCTATGGCTACACCTTC.

This chain links TRBV7-6 with TRBJ2-1, with D perhaps matching TRBD2 (5 bases). Germline V gene sequence: CDR1 SGHVS, CDR2 FNYEAQ. V was clipped by 5 bases and J by 6 bases, with 14 bases between them. The CDR3 is 14 residues long. The CDR3 coding sequence is TGTGCCAGCAGCCTAGTAGCGCCCGGCAATGAGCAGTTCTTC. It translates to CASSLVAPGNEQFF.

The V and J genes are TRBV21-1 and TRBJ2-1; the table assigns TRBD1, which was not confirmed against the DNA. TRBV21-1 is a known pseudogene. The CDR3 covers 19 residues. The CDR3, as DNA: TGTGCCAGCAGCGGCAGCGACAGGGGGAGGCGGGAGAGGGACAATGAGCAGTTCTTC. This gives the protein CASSGSDRGRRERDNEQFF.

The chain links TRBV27 to TRBJ1-2; D call uncertain. Trimming stripped 7 bases from V and 2 bases from J, with 20 bases between. Germline V gene lookup returns CDR1 MNHEY and CDR2 SMNVEV (reference sequence). This CDR3 has 16 amino acids. This CDR3 is CASNPSRTGRNYGYTF. The CDR3 nucleotides are TGTGCCAGCAATCCTAGTCGGACGGGAAGGAACTATGGCTACACCTTC.

This chain links TRBV20-1 with TRBJ1-1; unclear D gene. Per germline, CDR1 DFQATT and CDR2 SNEGSKA (reference sequence). The ends were cut back, 0 bases at V and 7 bases at J, with 3 bases in the middle. The CDR3 is 10 residues long. The CDR3 protein is CSARDSEAFF. CDR3 coding DNA: TGCAGTGCTAGAGACAGTGAAGCTTTCTTT.

Only one count was recorded for this clone. This rearrangement joins TRBV6-5 to TRBJ2-3, with TRBD2 as a possible D gene (6 bases). The CDR3 spans 15 residues. V lost 0 bases and J 4 bases, leaving 11 bases between the germline ends. Germline V CDR1 and CDR2: MNHEY, SVGAGI. This CDR3 reads CASSYSPGESDTQYF. In DNA form, the CDR3 reads TGTGCCAGCAGTTACTCCCCGGGAGAGTCAGATACGCAGTATTTT.

The rearrangement joins TRBV11-2 to TRBJ2-6; 9 bases match TRBD1. Germline V gives CDR1 SGHAT, CDR2 FQNNGV. V lost 10 bases and J lost 4; bases outside the gene matches: 14. CDR3 size: 17 residues. CDR3 amino acids: CATFSGQGSSGANVLTF. In DNA form, the CDR3 reads TGTGCCACCTTCTCGGGACAGGGTTCCTCCGGGGCCAACGTCCTGACTTTC.

The rearrangement joins TRBV13 to TRBJ1-2, with D possibly matching TRBD1 (6 bases). The CDR3 runs 14 residues. Trimming pared 5 bases from V and 3 bases from J, leaving 13 bases between. Germline CDR1 and CDR2: PRHDT and FYEKMQ (reference sequence). The CDR3 protein is CASSVLGGDYGYTF. The CDR3 DNA is TGTGCCAGCAGCGTATTGGGGGGCGACTATGGCTACACCTTC.

This clone was recorded once. The chain carries TRBV13 and TRBJ2-2, with a weak D call TRBD1 (5 bases). The CDR3 is made up of 15 amino acids. In germline, CDR1 is PRHDT, CDR2 FYEKMQ (reference sequence). V was cut by 5 bases and J by 2 bases, with 12 bases left in between. For the CDR3, the DNA is TGTGCCAGCAGCCCGACGGACAAAAACACCGGGGAGCTGTTTTTT. It translates to CASSPTDKNTGELFF.

The J gene is TRBJ1-4, the V gene TRBV19; the D is unclear. The CDR3 extends over 13 amino acids. Looked up from germline, CDR1 is LNHDA and CDR2 is SQIVND (reference sequence). Trimming removed 9 bases at V and 2 bases at J, with 10 bases between. CDR3 bases: TGTGCCAGCTCGGGGTCCACTAATGAAAAACTGTTTTTT. Translated, it gives CASSGSTNEKLFF.

The chain combines TRBV4-3 with TRBJ1-3; the D gene is possibly TRBD1 (5 bases). This CDR3 contains 15 residues. Trimming stripped 0 bases from V and 4 bases from J, with 10 bases between. Germline V gene data show CDR1 as LGHNA and CDR2 as YSLEER. In nucleotides, the CDR3 is TGCGCCAGCAGCCAAGATGGGGGGTTGGGAAACACCATATATTTT. Its protein product is CASSQDGGLGNTIYF.

The chain uses TRBV5-4 and TRBJ2-5; 8 bases match TRBD2. Germline V gene data show CDR1 as SGHNT and CDR2 as YYREEE (reference sequence). With V trimmed by 0 bases and J by 0 bases, 7 bases remained unmatched. The CDR3 is 17 amino acids. In nucleotides, the CDR3 is TGTGCCAGCAGCTTGGTTGGAGCGGGGGAGTACCAAGAGACCCAGTACTTC. It translates to CASSLVGAGEYQETQYF.

This chain uses TRBV7-2 with TRBJ2-7; 8 positions agree with TRBD2. CDR1 is SGHTA and CDR2 is FQGNSA in the germline V gene. Losses at the gene ends were 5 bases for V and 4 bases for J; bases not matched to a gene: 16. The CDR3 contains 17 residues. The CDR3 DNA follows: TGTGCCAGCAGCCGGGACCCCCCGGGAGGGCCACTTTACGAGCAGTACGTC. Translation gives CASSRDPPGGPLYEQYV.